The entry below describes one T cell receptor (beta chain). The specificity of this receptor is unknown. One base away there is no much larger clone; base qualities are not given. The source of the sample is a study of shared T cell receptors in the human thymus (dated by TCRdb to the early 2020s). Some background on the complete study: The study examined how the human thymus generates shared, self-reactive T-cell receptor alpha chains.

Libraries were constructed by the immunoSEQ multiplex PCR assay. TCRdb re-hosts the immuneACCESS table, in-frame sequences only. Its copies lack some clones; in the studies checked, an unresolved V gene accounts for under half of them, and the cause for the rest is not known. Across this sample there are roughly 550,000 clones, with approximately 80% seen only once. Of the sample, 0.013% falls within the top ten clones. The CDR3, cysteine through phenylalanine, is 16 amino acids long. The DNA shown is the 48-base CDR3, in frame from base 1. The germline V gene encodes CDR1 SGHTA and CDR2 FQGNSA. The germline V end is reduced by 1 base and the J end by 4 bases; junction bases left unmatched: 7. These data were also filed under a second study, of human thymus T cells. Per that second paper: Donors were immunologically healthy infants undergoing open corrective cardiac surgery for congenital heart defects in Finland. The thymus tissue came from surgical resects taken out during corrective cardiac surgery. Biased V and J gene segment usage appeared to be present in both thymic and peripheral blood repertoires. According to the related research, thymic TCR repertoires were highly overlapping among unrelated individuals. The study described the TCR alpha and beta repertoires in about 8 infant thymus samples and four matching peripheral blood samples. Donor ages ranging from roughly 6 to 244 days were recorded, and five to seven male and two female infants were included in the cohort. Thymocytes were mechanically released from the tissue and were stored as pellets of 10-30 million cells at -70 degrees C. A QIAsymphony instrument was used to extract genomic DNA from the frozen cell pellets. The immunoSEQ multiplex PCR assay was used to amplify the TCRB and TCRAD loci from a standardized amount of quality-controlled genomic DNA. The amplicons spanned the V(D)J region and were long enough to cover the CDR3 and allow V and J genes to be identified. Through the commercial immunoSEQ service, the amplicons were sequenced on an Illumina platform. Primer bias and sequencing errors were corrected as previously described, and TCRAD and TCRB were defined on the basis of the IMGT database. The repertoires were analysed using immunoSEQ Analyzer 3.0 and VDJTools for basic statistics, V/J segment usage, diversity estimates, rarefaction and pairwise overlap. Diversity was estimated with Chao1, ChaoE, Efron-Thisted, Shannon and inverse Simpson indices, and also on datasets down-sampled to the smallest sample. Repertoire overlap used strict matching of CDR3 nucleotide sequence, V gene and J gene, with Jaccard-based multidimensional scaling clustering. On average, about 810,000 unique TCRB clonotypes were obtained from thymus samples, compared with some 84,000 from blood samples.

Sequencing used thymocytes. The clonotype was recovered from a boy younger than two with a congenital heart defect. Donor details come from another sample of the same person, matched by shared clones. The chain joins TRBV7-2 to TRBJ2-5; TRBD2 aligns with 9 central bases. The CDR3 in this case is CASSLEEAGGSETQYF. The sequenced DNA is TGTGCCAGCAGCTTAGAGGAAGCGGGAGGTTCAGAGACCCAGTACTTC.